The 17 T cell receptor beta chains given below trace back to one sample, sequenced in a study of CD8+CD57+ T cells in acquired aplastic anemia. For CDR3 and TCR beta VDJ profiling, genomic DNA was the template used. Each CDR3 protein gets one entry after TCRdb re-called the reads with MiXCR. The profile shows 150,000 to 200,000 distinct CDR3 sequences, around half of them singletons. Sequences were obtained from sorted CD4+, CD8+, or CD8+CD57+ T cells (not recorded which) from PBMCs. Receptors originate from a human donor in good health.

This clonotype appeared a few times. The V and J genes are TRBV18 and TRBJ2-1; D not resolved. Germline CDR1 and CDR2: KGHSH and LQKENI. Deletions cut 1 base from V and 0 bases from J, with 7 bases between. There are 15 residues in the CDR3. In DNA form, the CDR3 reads TGTGCCAGCTCACCACGGACGGACTCCTACAATGAGCAGTTCTTC. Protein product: CASSPRTDSYNEQFF.

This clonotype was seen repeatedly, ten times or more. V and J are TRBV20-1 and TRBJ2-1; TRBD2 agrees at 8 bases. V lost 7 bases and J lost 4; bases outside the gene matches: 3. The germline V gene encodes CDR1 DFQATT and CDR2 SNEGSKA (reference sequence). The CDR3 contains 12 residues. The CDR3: CSVSGRYNEQFF. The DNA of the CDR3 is TGCAGTGTGAGCGGGAGATACAATGAGCAGTTCTTC.

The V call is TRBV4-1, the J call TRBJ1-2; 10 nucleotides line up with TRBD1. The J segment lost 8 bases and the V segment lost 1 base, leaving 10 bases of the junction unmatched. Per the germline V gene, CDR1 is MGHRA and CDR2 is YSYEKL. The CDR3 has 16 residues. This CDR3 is CASSQGGTGVTVGYTF. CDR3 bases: TGCGCCAGCAGCCAAGGCGGGACAGGGGTTACCGTCGGCTACACCTTC.

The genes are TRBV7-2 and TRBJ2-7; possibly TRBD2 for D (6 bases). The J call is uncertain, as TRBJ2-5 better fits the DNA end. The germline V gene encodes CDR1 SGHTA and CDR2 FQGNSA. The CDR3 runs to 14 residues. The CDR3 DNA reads TGTGCCAGCAGCCAGGGAGGTATCCAAGAGACCCAGTACTTC. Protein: CASSQGGIQETQYF.

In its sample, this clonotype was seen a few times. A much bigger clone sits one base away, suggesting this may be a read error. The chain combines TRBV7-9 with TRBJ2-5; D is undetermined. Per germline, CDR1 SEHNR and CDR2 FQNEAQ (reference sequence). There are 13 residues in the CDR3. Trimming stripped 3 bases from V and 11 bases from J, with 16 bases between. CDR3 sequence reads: CASSFVSGDEQYF. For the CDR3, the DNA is TGTGCCAGCAGCTTTGTGAGTGGCGATGAGCAGTACTTC. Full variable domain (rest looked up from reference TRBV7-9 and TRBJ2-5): DTGVSQNPRHKITKRGQNVTFRCDPISEHNRLYWYRQTLGQGPEFLTYFQNEAQLEKSRLLSDRFSAERPKGSFSTLEIQRTEQGDSAMYLCASSFVSGDEQYFGPGTRLLVL.

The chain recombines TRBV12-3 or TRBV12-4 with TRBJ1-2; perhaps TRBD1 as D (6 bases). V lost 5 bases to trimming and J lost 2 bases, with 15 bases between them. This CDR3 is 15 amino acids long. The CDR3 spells CASSRGVGQNYGYTF. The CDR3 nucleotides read TGTGCCAGCAGTAGGGGCGTGGGACAAAACTATGGCTACACCTTC.

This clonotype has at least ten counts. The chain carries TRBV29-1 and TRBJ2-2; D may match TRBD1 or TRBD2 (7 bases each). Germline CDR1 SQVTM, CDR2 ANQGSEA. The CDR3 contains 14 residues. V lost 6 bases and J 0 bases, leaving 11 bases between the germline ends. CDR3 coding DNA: TGCAGCGTGGGGGGGACAGCGAACACCGGGGAGCTGTTTTTT. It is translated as CSVGGTANTGELFF.

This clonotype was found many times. CDR3 DNA sequence: TGCGCCAGCAGCCAAGATGGGTACGCCTACAATGAGCAGTTCTTC. It yields the protein CASSQDGYAYNEQFF. The rearrangement joins TRBV4-3 to TRBJ2-1; D gene uncertain. There are 15 residues in the CDR3. Trimming pared 0 bases from V and 2 bases from J, leaving 8 bases between. Looked up from germline, CDR1 is LGHNA and CDR2 is YSLEER.

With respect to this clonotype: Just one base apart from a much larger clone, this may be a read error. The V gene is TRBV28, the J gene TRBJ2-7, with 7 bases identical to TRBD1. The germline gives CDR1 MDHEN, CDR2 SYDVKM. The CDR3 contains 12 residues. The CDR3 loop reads CVTGTATYEQYF. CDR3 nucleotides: TGTGTCACCGGGACAGCCACCTACGAGCAGTACTTC. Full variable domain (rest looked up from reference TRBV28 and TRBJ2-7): DVKVTQSSRYLVKRTGEKVFLECVQDMDHENMFWYRQDPGLGLRLIYFSYDVKMKEKGDIPEGYSVSREKKERFSLILESASTNQTSMYLCVTGTATYEQYFGPGTRLTVT.

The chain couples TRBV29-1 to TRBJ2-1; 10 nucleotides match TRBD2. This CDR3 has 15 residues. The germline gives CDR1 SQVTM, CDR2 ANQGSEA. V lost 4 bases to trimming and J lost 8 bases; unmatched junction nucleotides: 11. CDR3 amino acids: CSVVRASGRSDEQFF. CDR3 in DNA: TGCAGCGTTGTTAGGGCTAGCGGGAGATCCGATGAGCAGTTCTTC.

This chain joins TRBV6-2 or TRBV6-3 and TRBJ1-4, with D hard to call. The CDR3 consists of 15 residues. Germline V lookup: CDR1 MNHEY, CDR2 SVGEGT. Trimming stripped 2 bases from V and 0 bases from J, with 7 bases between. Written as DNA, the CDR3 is TGTGCCAGCAGTTACCCGGGGACAACTAATGAAAAACTGTTTTTT. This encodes CASSYPGTTNEKLFF.

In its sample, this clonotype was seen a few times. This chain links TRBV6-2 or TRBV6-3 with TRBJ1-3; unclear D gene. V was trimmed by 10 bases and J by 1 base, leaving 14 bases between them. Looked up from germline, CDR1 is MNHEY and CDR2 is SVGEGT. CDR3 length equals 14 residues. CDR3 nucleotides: TGTGCCACCAGACGGGTCACATCTGGAAACACCATATATTTT. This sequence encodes CATRRVTSGNTIYF.

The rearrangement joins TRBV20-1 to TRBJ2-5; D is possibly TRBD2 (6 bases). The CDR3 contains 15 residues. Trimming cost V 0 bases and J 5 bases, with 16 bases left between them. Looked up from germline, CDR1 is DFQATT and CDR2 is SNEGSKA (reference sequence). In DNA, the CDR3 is TGCAGTGCTAGAGATAGCGGACCGTCTGGGGAGACCCAGTACTTC. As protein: CSARDSGPSGETQYF.

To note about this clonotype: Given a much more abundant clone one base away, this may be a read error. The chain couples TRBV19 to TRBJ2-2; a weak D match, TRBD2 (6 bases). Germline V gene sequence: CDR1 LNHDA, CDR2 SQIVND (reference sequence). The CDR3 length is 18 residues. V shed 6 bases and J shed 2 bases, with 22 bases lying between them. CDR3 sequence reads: CASRSPARGRGNTGELFF. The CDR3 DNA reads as TGTGCCAGTAGGTCCCCAGCGAGAGGGCGGGGAAACACCGGGGAGCTGTTTTTT.

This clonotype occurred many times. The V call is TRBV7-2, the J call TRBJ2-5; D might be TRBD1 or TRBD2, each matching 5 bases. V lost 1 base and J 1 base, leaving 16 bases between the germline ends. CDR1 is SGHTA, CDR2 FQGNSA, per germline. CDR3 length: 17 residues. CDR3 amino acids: CASSLEGAGVIQETQYF. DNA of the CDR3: TGTGCCAGCAGCTTAGAAGGGGCGGGTGTTATCCAAGAGACCCAGTACTTC.

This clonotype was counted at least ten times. CDR3 bases: TGTGCCAGCAGCCTTCACGGGCCGAGGGATCCCGGGGAGCTGTTTTTT. Its protein is CASSLHGPRDPGELFF. This chain links TRBV11-2 with TRBJ2-2; D perhaps matches TRBD2 (5 bases). Per the germline V gene, CDR1 is SGHAT and CDR2 is FQNNGV. Trimming shortened V by 5 bases and J by 6 bases, and 19 bases separated the two germline ends. This CDR3 region has 16 residues.

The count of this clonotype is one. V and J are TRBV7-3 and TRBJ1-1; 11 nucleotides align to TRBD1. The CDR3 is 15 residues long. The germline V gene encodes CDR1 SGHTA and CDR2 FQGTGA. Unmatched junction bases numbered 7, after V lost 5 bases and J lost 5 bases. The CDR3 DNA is TGTGCCAGCAGCCCTGGGACAGGGGGGCGAACTGAAGCTTTCTTT. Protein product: CASSPGTGGRTEAFF.